Listed below are T cell receptor beta chains from one sample, sequenced in a study of OX40 agonist ivuxolimab in advanced cancers. Clones were sequenced by immunoSEQ multiplex PCR, and TCRdb holds only the in-frame ones, with some missing. The sample lists about 89,000 clones, approximately 90% seen once, with 0.25% to 0.3% in the top ten. The sequenced sample was CD4+ or CD8+ T cells sorted from blood, obtained in a trial of the OX40 agonist ivuxolimab. The source is an adult with an advanced solid tumor such as melanoma, head and neck, liver or kidney cancer. Both conserved end residues are part of each CDR3. The order of the fields is CDR3 protein, CDR3 DNA, J gene, clone size, D gene, V gene. D genes are given only for firm matches. Where a row states a size, it is once, few, many or the class of an expanded clone; other rows omit it.

CDR3aa: CASSPQGAGNYGYTF
CDR3nt: TGTGCCAGCAGCCCCCAGGGGGCAGGCAACTATGGCTACACCTTC
j_gene: TRBJ1-2
abundance: -
d_gene: TRBD1
v_gene: TRBV7-8

CDR3aa: CASSGFDDGSYEQYF
CDR3nt: TGCGCCAGCAGTGGCTTCGACGACGGCTCCTACGAGCAGTACTTC
j_gene: TRBJ2-7
abundance: -
d_gene: -
v_gene: TRBV10-2

CDR3aa: CASSIGGQAMNTEAFF
CDR3nt: TGTGCCAGTAGTATAGGGGGACAGGCGATGAACACTGAAGCTTTCTTT
j_gene: TRBJ1-1
abundance: once
d_gene: TRBD1
v_gene: TRBV19

CDR3aa: CASSSRKSGTGGNEQFF
CDR3nt: TGTGCCAGCAGCTCCCGGAAGTCCGGGACAGGGGGCAATGAGCAGTTCTTC
j_gene: TRBJ2-1
abundance: once
d_gene: TRBD1
v_gene: TRBV7-3

CDR3aa: CASSHRDFTGELFF
CDR3nt: TGCGCCAGCAGTCACCGGGATTTCACCGGGGAGCTGTTTTTT
j_gene: TRBJ2-2
abundance: -
d_gene: -
v_gene: TRBV5-1

CDR3aa: CASGLAGGPAQFF
CDR3nt: TGCGCCAGCGGCCTAGCGGGGGGGCCGGCGCAGTTCTTC
j_gene: TRBJ2-1
abundance: -
d_gene: TRBD2
v_gene: TRBV10-1

CDR3aa: CASSLRSDSPLHF
CDR3nt: TGCGCCAGCAGCCTCCGCTCGGATTCACCCCTCCACTTT
j_gene: TRBJ1-6
abundance: once
d_gene: -
v_gene: TRBV5-1

CDR3aa: CAISDSDRGDGYTF
CDR3nt: TGTGCCATCAGTGACTCCGACAGGGGCGATGGCTACACCTTC
j_gene: TRBJ1-2
abundance: -
d_gene: TRBD1
v_gene: TRBV10-3

CDR3aa: CARSLGSGGRADTQYF
CDR3nt: TGTGCCAGAAGCTTGGGTAGCGGGGGACGCGCAGATACGCAGTATTTT
j_gene: TRBJ2-3
abundance: -
d_gene: TRBD2
v_gene: TRBV5-3

CDR3aa: CASSEGVGNHREQYF
CDR3nt: TGTGCCAGTAGTGAGGGGGTGGGGAACCACCGCGAGCAGTACTTC
j_gene: TRBJ2-7
abundance: -
d_gene: -
v_gene: TRBV19

CDR3aa: CASSLDRVQPQHF
CDR3nt: TGTGCCAGCAGCTTGGACAGGGTTCAGCCCCAGCATTTT
j_gene: TRBJ1-5
abundance: -
d_gene: -
v_gene: TRBV5-8

CDR3aa: CASSLEQAITEAFF
CDR3nt: TGTGCCAGCAGCTTAGAACAGGCAATTACTGAAGCTTTCTTT
j_gene: TRBJ1-1
abundance: once
d_gene: -
v_gene: TRBV11-2

CDR3aa: CASSLGRQWEQFF
CDR3nt: TGCGCCAGCAGCTTGGGACGGCAGTGGGAGCAGTTCTTC
j_gene: TRBJ2-1
abundance: -
d_gene: -
v_gene: TRBV5-1

CDR3aa: CASSLQGSGNEQFF
CDR3nt: TGTGCCAGCAGCCTACAGGGAAGTGGGAATGAGCAGTTCTTC
j_gene: TRBJ2-1
abundance: -
d_gene: -
v_gene: TRBV7-9

CDR3aa: CASSLVGGAANYGYTF
CDR3nt: TGCGCCAGCAGCTTGGTGGGGGGAGCTGCTAACTATGGCTACACCTTC
j_gene: TRBJ1-2
abundance: -
d_gene: -
v_gene: TRBV5-1

CDR3aa: CASSSRRQHTGELFF
CDR3nt: TGTGCCAGCAGTTCGCGGCGACAACACACCGGGGAGCTGTTTTTT
j_gene: TRBJ2-2
abundance: -
d_gene: -
v_gene: TRBV6-5

CDR3aa: CASSLTGRTIATNEKLFF
CDR3nt: TGCGCCAGCAGCCTGACAGGGAGGACCATTGCAACTAATGAAAAACTGTTTTTT
j_gene: TRBJ1-4
abundance: -
d_gene: TRBD1
v_gene: TRBV5-1

CDR3aa: CASSPGLAGGEQYF
CDR3nt: TGTGCCAGCAGTCCGGGACTAGCGGGGGGCGAGCAGTACTTC
j_gene: TRBJ2-7
abundance: -
d_gene: TRBD2
v_gene: TRBV6-5

CDR3aa: CASSGDSMNTEAFF
CDR3nt: TGTGCCAGCAGCGGGGACTCCATGAACACTGAAGCTTTCTTT
j_gene: TRBJ1-1
abundance: once
d_gene: -
v_gene: TRBV7-8

CDR3aa: CASSPTLGTNEKLFF
CDR3nt: TGTGCCAGCTCACCGACATTGGGCACTAATGAAAAACTGTTTTTT
j_gene: TRBJ1-4
abundance: -
d_gene: -
v_gene: TRBV18

CDR3aa: CASSLSKLTGYTF
CDR3nt: TGTGCCAGCAGTTTATCCAAACTGACTGGCTACACCTTC
j_gene: TRBJ1-2
abundance: -
d_gene: -
v_gene: TRBV27

CDR3aa: CASSYRAGTDTQYF
CDR3nt: TGTGCCAGCAGTTACCGGGCAGGCACAGATACGCAGTATTTT
j_gene: TRBJ2-3
abundance: -
d_gene: -
v_gene: TRBV6-5

CDR3aa: CASSQDYGSGNTIYF
CDR3nt: TGTGCCAGCAGCCAAGATTACGGGTCTGGAAACACCATATATTTT
j_gene: TRBJ1-3
abundance: -
d_gene: -
v_gene: TRBV4-2

CDR3aa: CAWSSRGTEAFF
CDR3nt: TGTGCCTGGAGCTCTCGGGGTACTGAAGCTTTCTTT
j_gene: TRBJ1-1
abundance: -
d_gene: -
v_gene: TRBV30